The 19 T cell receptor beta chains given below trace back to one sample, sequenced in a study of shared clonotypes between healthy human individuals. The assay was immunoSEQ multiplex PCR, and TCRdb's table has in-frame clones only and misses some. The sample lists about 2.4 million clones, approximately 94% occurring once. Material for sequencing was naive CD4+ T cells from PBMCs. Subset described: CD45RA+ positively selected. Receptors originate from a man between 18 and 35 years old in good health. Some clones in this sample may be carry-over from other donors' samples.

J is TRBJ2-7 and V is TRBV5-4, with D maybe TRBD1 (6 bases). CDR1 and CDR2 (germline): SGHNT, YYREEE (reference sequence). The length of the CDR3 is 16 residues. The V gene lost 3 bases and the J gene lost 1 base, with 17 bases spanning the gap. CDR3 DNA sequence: TGTGCCAGCAGCTCTGGCCCGGGGACATCTTCCTACGAGCAGTACTTC. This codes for CASSSGPGTSSYEQYF.

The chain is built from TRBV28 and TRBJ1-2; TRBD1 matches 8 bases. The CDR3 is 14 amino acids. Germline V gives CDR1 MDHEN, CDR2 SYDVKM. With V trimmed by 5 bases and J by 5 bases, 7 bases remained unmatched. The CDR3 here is CASSGPTGGYGYTF. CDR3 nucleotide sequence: TGTGCCAGCAGTGGGCCCACAGGGGGATATGGCTACACCTTC.

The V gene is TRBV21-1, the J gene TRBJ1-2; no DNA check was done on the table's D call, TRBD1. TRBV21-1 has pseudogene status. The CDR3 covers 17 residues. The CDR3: CASSKARTGFKGYGYTF. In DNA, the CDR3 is TGTGCCAGCAGCAAAGCCCGGACAGGGTTTAAGGGCTATGGCTACACCTTC.

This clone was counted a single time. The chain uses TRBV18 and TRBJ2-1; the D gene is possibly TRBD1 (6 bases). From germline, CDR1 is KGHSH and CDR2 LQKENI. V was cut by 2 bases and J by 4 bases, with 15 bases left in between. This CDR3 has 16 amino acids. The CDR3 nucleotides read TGTGCCAGCTCACCAATGGGAGACAGGCCATACAATGAGCAGTTCTTC. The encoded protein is CASSPMGDRPYNEQFF.

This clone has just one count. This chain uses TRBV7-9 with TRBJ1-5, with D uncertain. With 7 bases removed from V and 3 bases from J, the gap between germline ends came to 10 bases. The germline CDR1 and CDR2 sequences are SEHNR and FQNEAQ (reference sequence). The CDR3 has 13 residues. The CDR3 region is CASTIGLNQPQHF. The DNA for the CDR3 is TGTGCCAGCACGATAGGGCTCAATCAGCCCCAGCATTTT.

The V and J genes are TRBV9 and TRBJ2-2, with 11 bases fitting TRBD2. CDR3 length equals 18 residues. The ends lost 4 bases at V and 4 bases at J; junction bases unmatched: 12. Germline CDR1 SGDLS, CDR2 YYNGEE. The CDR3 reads CASSFAGTSGGGTGELFF. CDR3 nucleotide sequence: TGTGCCAGCAGCTTCGCCGGGACTAGCGGAGGGGGCACCGGGGAGCTGTTTTTT.

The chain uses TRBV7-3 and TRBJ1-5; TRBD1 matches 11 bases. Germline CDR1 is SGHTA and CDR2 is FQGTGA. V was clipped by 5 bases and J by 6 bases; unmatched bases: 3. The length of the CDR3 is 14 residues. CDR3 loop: CASSPDRGLQPQHF. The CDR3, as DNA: TGTGCCAGCAGCCCGGACAGGGGGCTTCAGCCCCAGCATTTT.

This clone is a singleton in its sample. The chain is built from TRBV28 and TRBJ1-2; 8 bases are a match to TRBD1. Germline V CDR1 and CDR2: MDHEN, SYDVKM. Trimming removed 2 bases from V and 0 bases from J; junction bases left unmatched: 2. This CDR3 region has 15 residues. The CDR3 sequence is CASSLQGAANYGYTF. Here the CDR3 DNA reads TGTGCCAGCAGTTTACAGGGGGCGGCTAACTATGGCTACACCTTC.

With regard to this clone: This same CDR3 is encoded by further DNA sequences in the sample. The CDR3 loop is CASSLDGHSGNTIYF. CDR3 sequence (DNA): TGTGCCAGCAGCTTAGATGGACACTCTGGAAACACCATATATTTT. The rearrangement uses TRBV11-2 and TRBJ1-3; possible D gene TRBD1, 5 bases. Trimming cost V 0 bases and J 0 bases, with 6 bases left between them. The CDR3 is 15 residues long. CDR1 and CDR2 (germline): SGHAT, FQNNGV.

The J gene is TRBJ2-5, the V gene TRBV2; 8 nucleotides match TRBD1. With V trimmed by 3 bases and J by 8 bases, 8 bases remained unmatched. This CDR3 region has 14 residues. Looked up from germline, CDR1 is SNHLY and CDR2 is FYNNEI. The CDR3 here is CASSDIAGGETQYF. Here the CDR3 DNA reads TGTGCCAGCAGTGATATCGCAGGGGGCGAAACCCAGTACTTC. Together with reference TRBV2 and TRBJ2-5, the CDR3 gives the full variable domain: EPEVTQTPSHQVTQMGQEVILRCVPISNHLYFYWYRQILGQKVEFLVSFYNNEISEKSEIFDDQFSVERPDGSNFTLKIRSTKLEDSAMYFCASSDIAGGETQYFGPGTRLLVL.

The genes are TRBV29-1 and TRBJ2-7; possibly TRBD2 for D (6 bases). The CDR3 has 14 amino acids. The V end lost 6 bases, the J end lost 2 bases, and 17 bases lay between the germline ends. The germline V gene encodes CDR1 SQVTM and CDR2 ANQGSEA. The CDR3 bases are TGCAGCGTCCTGACTAGGCTGAATACCTACGAGCAGTACTTC. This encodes CSVLTRLNTYEQYF.

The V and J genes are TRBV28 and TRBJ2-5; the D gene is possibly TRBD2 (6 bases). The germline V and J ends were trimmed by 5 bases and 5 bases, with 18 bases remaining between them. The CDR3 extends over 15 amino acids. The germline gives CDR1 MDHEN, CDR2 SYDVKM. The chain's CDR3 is CASSDGTRARETQYF. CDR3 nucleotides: TGTGCCAGCAGTGACGGGACTCGCGCCCGGGAGACCCAGTACTTC.

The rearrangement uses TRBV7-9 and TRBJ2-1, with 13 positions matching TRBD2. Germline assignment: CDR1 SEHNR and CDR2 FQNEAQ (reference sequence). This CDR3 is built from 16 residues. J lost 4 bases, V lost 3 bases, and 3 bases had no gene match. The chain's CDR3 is CASSLGTSGIYNEQFF. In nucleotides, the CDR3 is TGTGCCAGCAGCTTGGGGACTAGCGGGATATACAATGAGCAGTTCTTC.

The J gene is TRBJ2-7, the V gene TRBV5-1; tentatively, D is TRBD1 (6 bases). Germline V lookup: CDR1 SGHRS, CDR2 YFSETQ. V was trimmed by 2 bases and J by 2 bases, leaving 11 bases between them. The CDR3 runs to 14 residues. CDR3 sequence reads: CASSFGQLAYEQYF. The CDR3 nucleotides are TGCGCCAGCAGCTTTGGACAGCTAGCCTACGAGCAGTACTTC.

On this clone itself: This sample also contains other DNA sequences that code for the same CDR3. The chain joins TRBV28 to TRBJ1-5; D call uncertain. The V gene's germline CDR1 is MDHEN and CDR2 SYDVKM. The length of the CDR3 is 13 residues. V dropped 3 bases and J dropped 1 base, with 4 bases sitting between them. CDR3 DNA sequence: TGTGCCAGCAGTTTTAGGAGCAATCAGCCCCAGCATTTT. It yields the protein CASSFRSNQPQHF.

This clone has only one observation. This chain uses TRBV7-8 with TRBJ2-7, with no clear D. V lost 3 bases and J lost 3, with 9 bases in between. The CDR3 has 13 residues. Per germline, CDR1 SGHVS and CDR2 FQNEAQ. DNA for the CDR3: TGTGCCAGCAGCTTCACCGGAGACTACGAGCAGTACTTC. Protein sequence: CASSFTGDYEQYF.

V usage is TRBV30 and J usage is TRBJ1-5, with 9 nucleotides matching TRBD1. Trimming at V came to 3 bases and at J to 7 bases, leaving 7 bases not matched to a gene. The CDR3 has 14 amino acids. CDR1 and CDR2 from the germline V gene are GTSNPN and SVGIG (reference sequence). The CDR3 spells CAWRTQGAGQPQHF. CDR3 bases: TGTGCCTGGAGGACACAGGGGGCTGGGCAGCCCCAGCATTTT.

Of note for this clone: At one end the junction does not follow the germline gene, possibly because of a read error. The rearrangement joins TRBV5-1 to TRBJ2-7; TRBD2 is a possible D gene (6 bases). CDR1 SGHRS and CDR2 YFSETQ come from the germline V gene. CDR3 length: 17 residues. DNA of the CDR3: TGCGCCAGCAGTTTGGCCTTTAACTACCGGGAGATCGGCGAGCAGTACTTC. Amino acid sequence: CASSLAFNYREIGEQYF.

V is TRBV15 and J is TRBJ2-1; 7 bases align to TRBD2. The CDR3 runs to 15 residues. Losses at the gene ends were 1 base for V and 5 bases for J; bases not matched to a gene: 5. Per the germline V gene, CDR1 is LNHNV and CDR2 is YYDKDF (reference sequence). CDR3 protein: CATSRGLAEDNEQFF. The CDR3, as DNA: TGTGCCACCAGCAGAGGCCTAGCGGAAGACAATGAGCAGTTCTTC.